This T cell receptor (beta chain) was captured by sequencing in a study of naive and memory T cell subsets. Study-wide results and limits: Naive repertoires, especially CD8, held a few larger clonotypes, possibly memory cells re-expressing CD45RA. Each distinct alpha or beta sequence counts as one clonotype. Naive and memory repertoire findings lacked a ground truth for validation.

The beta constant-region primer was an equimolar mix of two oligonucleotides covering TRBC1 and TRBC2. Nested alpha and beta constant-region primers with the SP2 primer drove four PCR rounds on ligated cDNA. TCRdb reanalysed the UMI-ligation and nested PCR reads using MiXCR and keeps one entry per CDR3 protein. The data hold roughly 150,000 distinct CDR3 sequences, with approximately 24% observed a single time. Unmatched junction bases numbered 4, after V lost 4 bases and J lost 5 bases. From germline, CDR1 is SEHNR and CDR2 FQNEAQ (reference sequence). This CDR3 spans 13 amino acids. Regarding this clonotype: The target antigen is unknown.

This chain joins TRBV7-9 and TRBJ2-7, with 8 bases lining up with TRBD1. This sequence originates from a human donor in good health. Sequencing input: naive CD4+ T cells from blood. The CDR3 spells CASSSTGAHEQYF. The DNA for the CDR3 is TGTGCCAGCAGCTCGACAGGGGCCCACGAGCAGTACTTC.